This entry is about one T cell receptor (beta chain). This sample is drawn from a study of preoperative IRX-2 immunotherapy in early breast cancer. Sequenced by immunoSEQ multiplex PCR; TCRdb stores in-frame clones only, minus some. The table shows around 25,000 clones, with around nine tenths occurring only once. CDR1 and CDR2 (germline): SGHRS, YFSETQ. V lost 0 bases, J lost 6 bases, and 12 bases lay in between. The CDR3 is made up of 14 amino acids. Treatment noted: preoperative locoregional IRX-2 cytokine immunotherapy. This phase Ib study tested locoregional IRX-2 cytokine immunotherapy given before surgery.

The chain uses TRBV5-1 and TRBJ1-2; D is perhaps TRBD1 (6 bases). This material consisted of tumor tissue, taken after IRX-2 immunotherapy. The clonotype originates from a human donor with breast cancer. The CDR3 loop reads CASSLEAGANGYTF. As DNA, the CDR3 is TGCGCCAGCAGCTTGGAGGCGGGGGCGAATGGCTACACCTTC.